This TCR beta chain was identified in a study of T cells in tuberculosis (dated by TCRdb to the late 2010s). Background on the whole study: The study combined CD1B tetramers and high-throughput TCR immunosequencing to characterize T cells specific for the mycobacterial lipid antigen glucose monomycolate (GMM). With ten people per group, a South African clinical cohort compared IGRA-negative adolescents, IGRA-positive adolescents with latent tuberculosis, and adults with active tuberculosis. What the work shows at the level of the full study, not this receptor alone: Clinical samples were selected based on which cryopreserved specimens were available, and the active tuberculosis cases were adults whereas the controls were adolescents. Smaller NN-distances were partly driven by shorter CDR3-alpha lengths in active tuberculosis patients, and statistical significance was not reached for the TCR-beta difference. An accuracy of approximately 90% (AUROC roughly 0.87) was reached by a classifier using the diverse GMM-specific repertoire, compared with approximately 70% accuracy when GEM motif frequencies were used. Compared with IGRA-negative controls, TCR-alpha repertoires from active tuberculosis had smaller mean NN-distances to GMM-specific TCRs, which suggests that these TCRs underwent clonal expansion.

The CDR3 has 13 amino acids, counting the end cysteine and phenylalanine. The only DNA kept is the CDR3, 39 bases in frame from the first base. Based on the germline V gene (reference sequence), the CDR1 and CDR2 sequences are LNHDA and SQIVND. V loses 5 bases of germline sequence and J loses 2 bases, and the interval between the two ends is 7 bases. TCR libraries were generated with the immunoSEQ multiplex PCR assay, using TCR-beta and/or TCR-alpha/delta assays for each sample. The Illumina high-throughput platform was used to sequence the amplified TCR libraries. As for the authors' bioinformatics: Clustering and dimensionality reduction were performed using pairwise TCRdist distances among GMM-specific receptors from ex vivo sorted or in vitro expanded T cells. The score assigned to each clinical repertoire was mean NN-distance, meaning the average TCRdist to the nearest 10% of tetramer-positive reference sequences. GEM TCR motif frequency was calculated as the fraction of unique TCRs that matched known GEM sequences in V/J usage and CDR3 length. Linear discriminant analysis with leave-one-out cross-validation, implemented in scikit-learn, was used to classify active tuberculosis. TCRdb limited this immuneACCESS table to in-frame rearrangements with V and J called. A share of clones is missing; checked studies link under half to unresolved V genes, and the rest is unexplained. Clone size and the V and J calls come from that table; the DNA yielded D and trimming. This sample gives around 26,000 clones in total; approximately 90% of them show up just once. The ten biggest clones cover around a sixth of the sample.

At study entry, a tuberculin skin test and the QuantiFERON-TB GOLD In-Tube IGRA were used to screen adolescents for latent tuberculosis infection. Immunosequencing was performed on unsorted cryopreserved PBMC, with 90,000 to 100,000 T cells per clinical donor covered on average. Eleven high schools in the Worcester region of the Western Cape, South Africa, served as enrollment sites for adolescents aged 12 to 18 years. Around 10 adolescents infected with M. tuberculosis and approximately ten uninfected adolescents were chosen and matched for age and sex. For the adolescents, PBMC were isolated by density centrifugation from freshly drawn heparinized blood and then cryopreserved. In the case of this clone: Its antigen is still unknown. Base qualities are not provided; no much larger clone lies one nucleotide away.

The sequence is built from TRBV19 and TRBJ1-3, with no confident D gene call. The sequence derives from a donor aged 10-29 years with latent tuberculosis or without tuberculosis infection. Some clones in this sample may be carry-over from other donors' samples. The sample was PBMCs. The CDR3 in this case is CASSPIAGNTIYF. The nucleotides read TGTGCCAGTAGTCCCATAGCTGGAAACACCATATATTTT.